This TCR beta chain was identified during a study of cytomegalovirus exposure and HLA in healthy donors. The PCR had 60 Vbeta and 13 Jbeta primers. Profiled with immunoSEQ multiplex PCR; TCRdb holds only in-frame clones, not every one. The sample totals some 200,000 clones; its top ten clones hold almost 0.75%. The sequence derives from a boy aged 10-17 years in good health and CMV-seronegative. Material for sequencing was PBMCs.

The CDR3 here is CASSTGLKITGELFF. The CDR3 DNA reads TGTGCCAGCAGCACGGGACTCAAAATAACCGGGGAGCTGTTTTTT. The chain has TRBV7-9 and TRBJ2-2; possibly TRBD2 for D (6 bases). Trimming removed 5 bases at V and 5 bases at J, with 15 bases between. The germline V gene encodes CDR1 SEHNR and CDR2 FQNEAQ (reference sequence). The CDR3 is made up of 15 amino acids.